This TCR beta chain was sequenced for a study of shared clonotypes between healthy human individuals. The overall study: Per-donor plates numbered three CD4 naive, three CD4 memory, two CD8 naive and one CD8 memory.

In the original workflow: Filtering differed, since immunoSEQ gave only junction sequences and no quality scores. The repertoire was sequenced with immunoSEQ multiplex PCR; TCRdb's copy has only in-frame clones and lacks some. V, J and clone size were drawn from that table, and D and trimming were deduced from the DNA. The sample records 2 million to 2.5 million clones, 93% being singletons. About this clone: Its matching antigen is unknown.

Terminally differentiated effector memory CD45RA+ cells were excluded by CCR7 positive selection of CD45RO-negative cells. The donors were all Caucasian adults (living in Nashville, Tennessee). The CDR3 has 17 amino acids. V lost 4 bases to trimming and J lost 2 bases; unmatched junction nucleotides: 10. Per the germline V gene, CDR1 is SGDLS and CDR2 is YYNGEE. Study observations and caveats: Shared clonotypes: about 4.6% naive CD4, around 3.5% naive CD8, about 2.5% memory CD4, approximately 0.37% memory CD8.

The V gene is TRBV9, the J gene TRBJ2-2, with 8 bases that match TRBD1. Input material: naive CD8+ T cells from PBMCs. The clonotype originates from a man younger than 30 in good health. Some clones in this sample may be carry-over from other donors' samples. The CDR3 sequence is CASSLGQESPNTGELFF. The CDR3 nucleotides are TGTGCCAGCAGCTTGGGACAGGAGTCACCTAACACCGGGGAGCTGTTTTTT. Complete variable domain (other parts from reference TRBV9 and TRBJ2-2): DSGVTQTPKHLITATGQRVTLRCSPRSGDLSVYWYQQSLDQGLQFLIQYYNGEERAKGNILERFSAQQFPDLHSELNLSSLELGDSALYFCASSLGQESPNTGELFFGEGSRLTVL.